These T cell receptor beta chains were read from a single sample in a study of cytomegalovirus exposure and HLA in healthy donors. The assay was immunoSEQ multiplex PCR, and TCRdb's table has in-frame clones only and misses some. Reported are approximately 47,000 clones; the ten largest clones contain around 17%. Sequencing was performed on PBMCs. The receptors were gathered from a male donor in good health and CMV-seronegative. CDR3s include the opening cysteine and the closing phenylalanine or tryptophan. The D gene is left open where the match is weak.

16	TRBV30	TRBD1	TRBJ1-2	TGTGCCTGGACAATCCCCCGGGACAGGGCGCGAAATGGCTACACCTTC	CAWTIPRDRARNGYTF
15	TRBV27	TRBD1	TRBJ1-5	TGTGCCAGCAGCTCCACTTGGACAGGGGGTCAGCCCCAGCATTTT	CASSSTWTGGQPQHF
12	TRBV11-2	.	TRBJ1-4	TGTGCCAGCAGTCTTCCTAATGAAAAACTGTTTTTT	CASSLPNEKLFF
14	TRBV5-1	TRBD1	TRBJ2-5	TGCGCCAGCAGCTCCGGGACAGGGAAAGAGACCCAGTACTTC	CASSSGTGKETQYF
16	TRBV4-2	TRBD1	TRBJ1-4	TGTGCCAGCAGCCAGCAGTCCGGGACAGGTAATGAAAAACTGTTTTTT	CASSQQSGTGNEKLFF
14	TRBV11-2	.	TRBJ2-2	TGTGCCAGCAGCTTAGATAGGAGGGCCGGGGAGCTGTTTTTT	CASSLDRRAGELFF
18	TRBV9	TRBD1	TRBJ1-3	TGTGCCAGCAGCGTAGGTTACCGGACAGGGGCAATTGGAAACACCATATATTTT	CASSVGYRTGAIGNTIYF
12	TRBV2	.	TRBJ1-4	TGTGCCAGCACGGGACAAACCGAAAAACTGTTTTTT	CASTGQTEKLFF
12	TRBV2	.	TRBJ2-7	TGTGCCAGCAGTGATCGGTTTTACGAGCAGTACTTC	CASSDRFYEQYF
14	TRBV5-1	TRBD1	TRBJ1-3	TGCGCCAGCAGCGAGGGGGCTGGTGGAAACACCATATATTTT	CASSEGAGGNTIYF
15	TRBV5-6	.	TRBJ1-3	TGTGCCAGCAGCTTAACTAGGACAGCAGGAAACACCATATATTTT	CASSLTRTAGNTIYF
16	TRBV18	.	TRBJ1-5	TGTGCCAGCTCACCAGCGACAGCCCGTAGCTATCAGCCCCAGCATTTT	CASSPATARSYQPQHF
14	TRBV15	.	TRBJ2-6	TGTGCCACCAGCCGGGGAAGTGGGGCCAACGTCCTGACTTTC	CATSRGSGANVLTF
13	TRBV7-9	.	TRBJ1-1	TGTGCCGTAATCCCAGGGTGGAACACTGAAGCTTTCTTT	CAVIPGWNTEAFF
15	TRBV27	TRBD2	TRBJ2-3	TGTGCCAGCAGTCCCGGACTAGCGGGCACAGATACGCAGTATTTT	CASSPGLAGTDTQYF
16	TRBV7-2	.	TRBJ1-6	TGTGCCAGCAGCGTACACCCGGGAGTTAATAATTCACCCCTCCACTTT	CASSVHPGVNNSPLHF
15	TRBV27	TRBD2	TRBJ2-7	TGTGCCAGCAGTTTACGACTAGCGGGATCATACGAGCAGTACTTC	CASSLRLAGSYEQYF
14	TRBV18	TRBD1	TRBJ1-5	TGTGCCAGCTCACCAGACAGGGCCCAACAGCCCCAGCATTTT	CASSPDRAQQPQHF
14	TRBV5-1	TRBD1	TRBJ2-7	TGCGCCAGCAGCTTGGAGGGGGCGGCCTACGAGCAGTACTTC	CASSLEGAAYEQYF
15	TRBV5-1	.	TRBJ2-5	TGCGCCAGCAGCTTGCAAGGGACTCTGCAAGAGACCCAGTACTTC	CASSLQGTLQETQYF
13	TRBV5-1	.	TRBJ1-2	TGCGCCAGCAGCGAACCGGGACACCCTGGCGGCACCTTC	CASSEPGHPGGTF
14	TRBV5-1	.	TRBJ2-7	TGCGCCAGCAGCTTGGAAGCGTCGGACTACGAGCAGTACTTC	CASSLEASDYEQYF
13	TRBV5-6	.	TRBJ2-1	TGTGCCAGCAGCTTGGATATCGGCAATGAGCAGTTCTTC	CASSLDIGNEQFF
15	TRBV4-1	TRBD1	TRBJ2-7	TGCGCCAGCAGCCAAGATCCGACAGGGGACAACGAGCAGTACTTC	CASSQDPTGDNEQYF
14	TRBV4-1	.	TRBJ2-7	TGCGCCAGCAGCCTACGACATAGCTCCTACGAGCAGTACTTC	CASSLRHSSYEQYF
16	TRBV9	TRBD1	TRBJ1-2	TGTGCCAGCAGCCCCTTCCAGGGGGGAGCTAACTATGGCTACACCTTC	CASSPFQGGANYGYTF
14	TRBV4-1	TRBD1	TRBJ1-2	TGCGCCAGCAGCCGCGTACAGGGGGACTATGGCTACGCCTTC	CASSRVQGDYGYAF
12	TRBV11-2	.	TRBJ1-1	TGTGCCAGCAGCTTCAGGAACACTGAAGCTTTCTTT	CASSFRNTEAFF
14	TRBV6-5	.	TRBJ1-2	TGTGCCAGCAGTTACGATCCCCCCCACTCAAACTACACCTTC	CASSYDPPHSNYTF
13	TRBV4-3	TRBD1	TRBJ2-4	TGCGCCAGCAGCCAGACAGGGAAAAACATTCAGTACTTC	CASSQTGKNIQYF
16	TRBV4-1	.	TRBJ1-5	TGCGCCAGCAGACGCGGGACGGAAAATAGCAATCAGCCCCAGCATTTT	CASRRGTENSNQPQHF